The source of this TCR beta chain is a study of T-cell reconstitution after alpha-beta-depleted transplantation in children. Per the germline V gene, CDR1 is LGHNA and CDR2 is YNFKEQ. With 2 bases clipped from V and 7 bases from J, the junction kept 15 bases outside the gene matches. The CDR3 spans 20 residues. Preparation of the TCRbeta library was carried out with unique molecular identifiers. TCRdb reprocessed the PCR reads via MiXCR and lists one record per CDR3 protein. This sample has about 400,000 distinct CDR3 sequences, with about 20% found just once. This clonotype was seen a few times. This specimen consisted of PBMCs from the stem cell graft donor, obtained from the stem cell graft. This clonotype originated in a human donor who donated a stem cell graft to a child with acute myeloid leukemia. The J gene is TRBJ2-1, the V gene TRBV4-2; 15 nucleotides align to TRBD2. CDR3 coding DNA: TGTGCCAGCAGCCAATCCCTAGACTTGGGACTAGCGGGAGGAAGTAATGAGCAGTTCTTC. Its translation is CASSQSLDLGLAGGSNEQFF.